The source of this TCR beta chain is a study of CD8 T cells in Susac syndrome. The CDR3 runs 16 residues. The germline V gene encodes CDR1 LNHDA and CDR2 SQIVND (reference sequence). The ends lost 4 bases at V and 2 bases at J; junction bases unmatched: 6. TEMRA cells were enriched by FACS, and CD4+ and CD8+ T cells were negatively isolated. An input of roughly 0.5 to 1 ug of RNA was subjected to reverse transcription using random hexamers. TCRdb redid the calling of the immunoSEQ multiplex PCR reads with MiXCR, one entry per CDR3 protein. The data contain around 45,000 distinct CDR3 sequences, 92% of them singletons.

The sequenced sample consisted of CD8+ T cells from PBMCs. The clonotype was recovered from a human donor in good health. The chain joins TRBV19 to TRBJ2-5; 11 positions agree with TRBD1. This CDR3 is CASSTGDRGRQETQYF. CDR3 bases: TGTGCCAGTAGTACCGGGGACAGGGGGAGACAAGAGACCCAGTACTTC. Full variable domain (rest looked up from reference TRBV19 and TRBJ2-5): DGGITQSPKYLFRKEGQNVTLSCEQNLNHDAMYWYRQDPGQGLRLIYYSQIVNDFQKGDIAEGYSVSREKKESFPLTVTSAQKNPTAFYLCASSTGDRGRQETQYFGPGTRLLVL.